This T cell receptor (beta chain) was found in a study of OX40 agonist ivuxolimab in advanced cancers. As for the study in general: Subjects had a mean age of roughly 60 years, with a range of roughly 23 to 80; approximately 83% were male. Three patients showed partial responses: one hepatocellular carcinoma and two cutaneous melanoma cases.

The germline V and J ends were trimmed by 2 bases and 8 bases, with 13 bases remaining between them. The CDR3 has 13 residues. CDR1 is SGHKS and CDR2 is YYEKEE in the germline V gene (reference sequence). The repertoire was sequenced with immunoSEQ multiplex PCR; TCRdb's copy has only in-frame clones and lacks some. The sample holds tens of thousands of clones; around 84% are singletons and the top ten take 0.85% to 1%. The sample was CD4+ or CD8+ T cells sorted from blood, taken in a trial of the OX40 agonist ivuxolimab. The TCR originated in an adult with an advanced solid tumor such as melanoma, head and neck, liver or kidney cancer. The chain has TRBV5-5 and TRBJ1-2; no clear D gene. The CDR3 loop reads CASSFVGLEGYTF. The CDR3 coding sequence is TGTGCCAGCAGCTTTGTAGGCTTGGAAGGCTACACCTTC.